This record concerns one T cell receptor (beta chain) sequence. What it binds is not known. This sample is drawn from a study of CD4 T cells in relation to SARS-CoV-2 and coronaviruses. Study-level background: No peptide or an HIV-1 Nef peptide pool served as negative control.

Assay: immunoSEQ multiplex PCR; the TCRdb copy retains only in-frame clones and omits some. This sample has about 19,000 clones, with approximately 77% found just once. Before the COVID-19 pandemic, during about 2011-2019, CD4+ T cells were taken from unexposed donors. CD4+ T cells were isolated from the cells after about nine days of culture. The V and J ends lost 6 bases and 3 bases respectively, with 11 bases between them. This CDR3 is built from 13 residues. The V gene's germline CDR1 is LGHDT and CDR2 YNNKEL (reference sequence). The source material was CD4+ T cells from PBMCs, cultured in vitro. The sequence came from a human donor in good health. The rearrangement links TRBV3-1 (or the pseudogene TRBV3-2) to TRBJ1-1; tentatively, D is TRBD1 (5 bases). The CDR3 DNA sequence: TGTGCCAGCAGGGGACTCCTCCACACTGAAGCTTTCTTT. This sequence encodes CASRGLLHTEAFF.